These 25 T cell receptor beta chains were all obtained from the same sample, sequenced in a study of T cells expressing NK-cell markers. TCRdb reprocessed the 5' RACE reads and reports one entry per CDR3 protein, with no DNA. The specimen's table records 550,000 to 600,000 distinct CDR3 sequences. The material sequenced was blood T cells: a sorted CD56 or NKG2C T cell subset, CD4+ or CD8+ T cells, or bulk PBMC T cells (not recorded which). The origin of the receptors is a man aged 18 to 29 in good health.

The J gene is TRBJ2-7, the V gene TRBV28; TCRdb's D call of TRBD1 is untestable without DNA. Per germline, CDR1 MDHEN and CDR2 SYDVKM. The CDR3 extends over 15 amino acids. The CDR3 here is CASSPRQKNSYEQYF. Full variable domain (rest looked up from reference TRBV28 and TRBJ2-7): DVKVTQSSRYLVKRTGEKVFLECVQDMDHENMFWYRQDPGLGLRLIYFSYDVKMKEKGDIPEGYSVSREKKERFSLILESASTNQTSMYLCASSPRQKNSYEQYFGPGTRLTVT.

The rearrangement links TRBV13 to TRBJ2-2; TCRdb's D call, TRBD2, is unchecked because there is no DNA. CDR3 size: 17 residues. Germline V CDR1 and CDR2: PRHDT, FYEKMQ (reference sequence). CDR3 loop: CASSSLTSGENTGELFF. Complete variable domain (other parts from reference TRBV13 and TRBJ2-2): AAGVIQSPRHLIKEKRETATLKCYPIPRHDTVYWYQQGPGQDPQFLISFYEKMQSDKGSIPDRFSAQQFSDYHSELNMSSLELGDSALYFCASSSLTSGENTGELFFGEGSRLTVL.

This chain connects TRBV6-4 to TRBJ1-2; TCRdb outputs TRBD1, but without DNA this stays unchecked. The germline CDR1 and CDR2 sequences are MRHNA and SNTAGT. The CDR3 loop spans 12 amino acids. CDR3 amino acids: CARQDRDDGYTF.

The chain couples TRBV11-2 to TRBJ1-1; absent DNA, TCRdb's TRBD1 call cannot be checked. CDR1 is SGHAT and CDR2 is FQNNGV in the germline V gene. The CDR3 length is 14 residues. The CDR3 loop reads CASSWDTANTEAFF. Filled out from reference TRBV11-2 and TRBJ1-1, the complete variable domain reads EAGVAQSPRYKIIEKRQSVAFWCNPISGHATLYWYQQILGQGPKLLIQFQNNGVVDDSQLPKDRFSAERLKGVDSTLKIQPAKLEDSAVYLCASSWDTANTEAFFGQGTRLTVV.

CDR3 region: CATSPSHGDNEQFF. The chain uses TRBV15 and TRBJ2-1. Germline V gene sequence: CDR1 LNHNV, CDR2 YYDKDF (reference sequence). The CDR3 runs to 14 residues.

This sequence joins TRBV7-2 and TRBJ2-1. The CDR3 length is 15 residues. CDR1 SGHTA and CDR2 FQGNSA come from the germline V gene. The CDR3: CASSLDGLSYNEQFF.

The V and J genes are TRBV7-3 and TRBJ2-1; TCRdb's D call of TRBD1 is untestable without DNA. The CDR3 is 15 amino acids. Germline V gene lookup returns CDR1 SGHTA and CDR2 FQGTGA. The CDR3 spells CASSLGGQGINEQFF.

The V gene is TRBV4-2, the J gene TRBJ1-5. CDR1 and CDR2 (germline): LGHNA, YNFKEQ. The CDR3 covers 13 residues. The chain's CDR3 is CASSPPSNQPQHF.

The rearrangement uses TRBV7-3 and TRBJ2-3; as DNA is missing, the TRBD1 call by TCRdb cannot be tested. CDR1 SGHTA and CDR2 FQGTGA come from the germline V gene. CDR3 length equals 16 residues. This CDR3 is CASSASGTEITDTQYF. Combining the CDR3 with reference TRBV7-3 and TRBJ2-3 gives the whole variable domain GAGVSQTPSNKVTEKGKYVELRCDPISGHTALYWYRQSLGQGPEFLIYFQGTGAADDSGLPNDRFFAVRPEGSVSTLKIQRTERGDSAVYLCASSASGTEITDTQYFGPGTRLTVL.

J is TRBJ2-1 and V is TRBV2; with no DNA, the TCRdb D assignment of TRBD2 cannot be verified. The CDR3 is 16 amino acids. Germline values: CDR1 SNHLY, CDR2 FYNNEI. The CDR3 spells CASSEARTPQYNEQFF.

The chain has TRBV6-1 and TRBJ2-1. Germline V CDR1 and CDR2: MNHNS, SASEGT. The CDR3 consists of 14 residues. The CDR3: CASTIESSYNEQFF.

The V call is TRBV11-3, the J call TRBJ2-3. Germline-derived CDR1 and CDR2 are SGHNT and YENEEA. CDR3 length equals 12 residues. Here the CDR3 reads CASSRSGDTQYF.

This sequence joins TRBV18 and TRBJ2-7; the D gene TCRdb calls, TRBD1, cannot be checked with no DNA. The CDR3 extends over 15 amino acids. CDR1 is KGHSH and CDR2 is LQKENI in the germline V gene. The CDR3 spells CASSPLPTEKYEQYF.

The CDR3 spells CASSLGTGGGETQYF. The rearrangement links TRBV11-2 to TRBJ2-5; TCRdb calls TRBD1, which cannot be checked without DNA. This CDR3 has 15 residues. Looked up from germline, CDR1 is SGHAT and CDR2 is FQNNGV.

The CDR3 reads CASSDQEGHFSYEQYF. The chain links TRBV18 to TRBJ2-7; the TCRdb call, TRBD2, lacks DNA for checking. Per the germline V gene, CDR1 is KGHSH and CDR2 is LQKENI. This CDR3 region has 16 residues.

The chain recombines TRBV15 with TRBJ2-7; the TCRdb D gene call, TRBD2, has no DNA to confirm it. The germline V gene has CDR1 LNHNV and CDR2 YYDKDF (reference sequence). This CDR3 comprises 17 residues. CDR3 residues: CATSRVSGSSPTYEQYF.

The chain recombines TRBV12-3 or TRBV12-4 with TRBJ2-5. CDR3 length: 13 residues. The CDR3 protein is CASSFSLAETQYF.

The gene calls are TRBV7-2 and TRBJ2-1; TCRdb returns TRBD1, unconfirmable since there is no DNA. The germline V gene has CDR1 SGHTA and CDR2 FQGNSA. The CDR3 runs 15 residues. Here the CDR3 reads CASSPYEPWGGEQFF.

The chain employs TRBV5-6 and TRBJ2-3; TCRdb gives TRBD2 as the D gene, but with no DNA this cannot be confirmed. The V gene's germline CDR1 is SGHDT and CDR2 YYEEEE. The CDR3 is 18 amino acids. CDR3 sequence reads: CASSFRSHGGPEADTQYF.

The rearrangement joins TRBV7-2 to TRBJ2-7. This CDR3 has 14 amino acids. The germline gives CDR1 SGHTA, CDR2 FQGNSA. CDR3 amino acids: CASSAKQGPYEQYF.

The J gene is TRBJ2-1, the V gene TRBV5-6; TCRdb outputs TRBD2, but without DNA this stays unchecked. The CDR3 has 13 amino acids. Germline assignment: CDR1 SGHDT and CDR2 YYEEEE. The CDR3 reads CASSWESTGEQFF.

This CDR3 reads CATSRDRVGVANNEQFF. J is TRBJ2-1 and V is TRBV15; the TRBD2 assignment by TCRdb is unverifiable without DNA. The CDR3 totals 17 residues. Per the germline V gene, CDR1 is LNHNV and CDR2 is YYDKDF (reference sequence).

This chain uses TRBV5-6 with TRBJ2-6. Germline CDR1 is SGHDT and CDR2 is YYEEEE. There are 16 residues in the CDR3. CDR3 protein: CASSFVGASGANVLTF.

The chain has TRBV2 and TRBJ2-1. The CDR3 sequence is 13 residues long. From germline, CDR1 is SNHLY and CDR2 FYNNEI. The CDR3 sequence is CASRSDHNNEQFF.

The chain couples TRBV29-1 to TRBJ2-3; there is no DNA to check the TCRdb D call of TRBD2. The germline gives CDR1 SQVTM, CDR2 ANQGSEA. The CDR3 is made up of 15 amino acids. The CDR3 is CSVEGLAGDTDTQYF.